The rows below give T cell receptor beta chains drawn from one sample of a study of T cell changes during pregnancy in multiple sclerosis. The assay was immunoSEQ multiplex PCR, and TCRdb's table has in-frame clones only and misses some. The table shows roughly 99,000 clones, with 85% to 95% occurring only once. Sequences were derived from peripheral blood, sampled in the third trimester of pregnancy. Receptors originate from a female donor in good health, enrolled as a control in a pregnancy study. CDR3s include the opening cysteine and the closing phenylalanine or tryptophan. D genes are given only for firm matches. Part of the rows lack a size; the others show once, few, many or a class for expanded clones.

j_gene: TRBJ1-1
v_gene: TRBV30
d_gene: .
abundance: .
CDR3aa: CASTVAYEAFF
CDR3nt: TGTGCCTCGACGGTAGCCTATGAAGCTTTCTTT

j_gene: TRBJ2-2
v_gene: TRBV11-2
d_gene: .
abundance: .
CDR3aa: CASSLSGSQTGELFF
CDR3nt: TGTGCCAGCAGCTTATCGGGATCACAGACCGGGGAGCTGTTTTTT

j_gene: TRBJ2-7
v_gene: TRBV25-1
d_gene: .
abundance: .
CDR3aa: CASSEFPGGGTGHYEQYF
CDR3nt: TGTGCCAGCAGTGAATTCCCAGGGGGGGGGACAGGTCACTACGAGCAGTACTTC

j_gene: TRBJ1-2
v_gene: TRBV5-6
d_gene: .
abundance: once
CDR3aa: CATSGFNYGYTF
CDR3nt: TGTGCCACTTCAGGGTTTAACTATGGCTACACCTTC

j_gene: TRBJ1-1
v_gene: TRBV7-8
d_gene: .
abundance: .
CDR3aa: CASSFGHSNTEAFF
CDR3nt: TGTGCCAGCAGCTTCGGACACTCGAACACTGAAGCTTTCTTT

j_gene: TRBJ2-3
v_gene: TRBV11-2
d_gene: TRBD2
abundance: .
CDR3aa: CASSLAGTSNTQYF
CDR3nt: TGTGCCAGCAGCTTAGCCGGGACTAGTAATACGCAGTATTTT

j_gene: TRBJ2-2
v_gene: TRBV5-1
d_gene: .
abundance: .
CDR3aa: CASSLSVRENTGELFF
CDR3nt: TGCGCCAGCAGCTTGTCCGTCCGAGAGAACACCGGGGAGCTGTTTTTT

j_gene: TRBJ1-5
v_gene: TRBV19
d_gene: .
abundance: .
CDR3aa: CASSIRGGAVNSNQPQHF
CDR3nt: TGTGCCAGTAGTATCCGGGGCGGGGCGGTAAATAGCAATCAGCCCCAGCATTTT

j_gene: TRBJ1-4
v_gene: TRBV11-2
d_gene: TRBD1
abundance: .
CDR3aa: CASSTNLPTGWDEKLFF
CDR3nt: TGTGCCAGCAGCACCAATCTTCCGACAGGGTGGGATGAAAAACTGTTTTTT

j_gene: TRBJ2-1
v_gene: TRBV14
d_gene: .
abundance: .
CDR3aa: CASSLASRFSEQFF
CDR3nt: TGTGCCAGCAGCCTGGCTAGTAGGTTTAGCGAGCAGTTCTTC

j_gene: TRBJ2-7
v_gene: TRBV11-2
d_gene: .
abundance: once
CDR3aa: CASSLDGYEQYF
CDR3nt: TGTGCCAGCAGCTTAGACGGTTACGAGCAGTACTTC

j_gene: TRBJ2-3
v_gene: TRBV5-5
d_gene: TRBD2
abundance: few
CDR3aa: CASSLASGGVSDTQYF
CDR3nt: TGTGCCAGCAGCTTGGCTAGCGGGGGTGTCTCAGATACGCAGTATTTT

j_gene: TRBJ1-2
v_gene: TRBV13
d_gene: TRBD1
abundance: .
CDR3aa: CASTQQGAYGYTF
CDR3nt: TGTGCCAGCACCCAACAGGGGGCTTACGGCTACACCTTC

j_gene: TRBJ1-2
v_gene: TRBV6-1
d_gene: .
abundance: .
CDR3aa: CASSDSWDTTNYGYTF
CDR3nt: TGTGCCAGCAGTGATAGTTGGGACACCACTAACTATGGCTACACCTTC

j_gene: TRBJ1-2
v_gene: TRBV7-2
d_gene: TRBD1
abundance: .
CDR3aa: CASSSDRGYYGYTF
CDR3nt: TGTGCCAGCAGCTCGGACAGGGGGTACTATGGCTACACCTTC

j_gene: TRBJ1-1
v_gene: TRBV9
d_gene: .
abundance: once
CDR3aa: CASSAGTLNTEAFF
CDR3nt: TGTGCCAGCAGCGCCGGGACTTTGAACACTGAAGCTTTCTTT

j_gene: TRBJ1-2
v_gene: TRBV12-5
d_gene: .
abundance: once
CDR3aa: CASGLEVGIMDGYTF
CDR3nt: TGTGCTAGTGGTTTGGAGGTCGGGATAATGGATGGCTACACCTTC

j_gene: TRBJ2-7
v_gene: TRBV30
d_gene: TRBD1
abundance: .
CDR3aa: CAWRMDRTYEQYF
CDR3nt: TGTGCCTGGAGAATGGACAGGACTTACGAGCAGTACTTC

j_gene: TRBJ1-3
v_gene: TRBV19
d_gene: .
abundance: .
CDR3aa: CASSISQGASGNTIYF
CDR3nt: TGTGCCAGTAGTATTTCGCAGGGTGCGTCTGGAAACACCATATATTTT

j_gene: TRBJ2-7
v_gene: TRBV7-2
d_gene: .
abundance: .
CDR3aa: CASSVRGQPYEQYF
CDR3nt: TGTGCCAGCAGCGTCCGAGGACAGCCCTACGAGCAGTACTTC

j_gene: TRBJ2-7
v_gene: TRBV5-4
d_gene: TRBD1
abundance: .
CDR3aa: CASSYGQGYEQYF
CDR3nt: TGTGCCAGCAGCTACGGACAGGGCTACGAGCAGTACTTC

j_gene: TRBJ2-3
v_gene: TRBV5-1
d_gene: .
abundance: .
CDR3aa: CASSLETVSTDTQYF
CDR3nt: TGCGCCAGCAGCTTAGAGACAGTGAGCACAGATACGCAGTATTTT

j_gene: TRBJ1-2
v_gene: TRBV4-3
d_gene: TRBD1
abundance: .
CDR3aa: CASSQDLSTGRSGYTF
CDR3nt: TGCGCCAGCAGCCAAGACCTATCGACAGGGCGGTCCGGCTACACCTTC

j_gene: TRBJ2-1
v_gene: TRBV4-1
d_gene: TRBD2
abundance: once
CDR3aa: CASSPSSGGKYNEQFF
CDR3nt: TGCGCCAGCAGCCCGAGTAGCGGGGGGAAGTACAATGAGCAGTTCTTC

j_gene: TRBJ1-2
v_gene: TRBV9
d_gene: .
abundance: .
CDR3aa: CASSVASRGRHGYTF
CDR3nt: TGTGCCAGCAGCGTAGCGTCAAGGGGCAGGCACGGCTACACCTTC

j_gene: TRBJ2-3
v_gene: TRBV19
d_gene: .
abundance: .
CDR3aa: CASSIMDTQYF
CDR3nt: TGTGCCAGTAGTATTATGGATACGCAGTATTTT

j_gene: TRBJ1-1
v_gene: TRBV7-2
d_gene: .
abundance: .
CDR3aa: CASSLGRRGVSTEAFF
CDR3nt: TGTGCCAGCAGCTTAGGTCGTCGGGGGGTAAGCACTGAAGCTTTCTTT

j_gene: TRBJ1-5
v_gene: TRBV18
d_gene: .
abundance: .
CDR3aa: CASSPGGDNQPQHF
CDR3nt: TGTGCCAGCTCACCAGGGGGGGACAATCAGCCCCAGCATTTT

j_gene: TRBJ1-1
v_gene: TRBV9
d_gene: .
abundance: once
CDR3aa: CASSVDTGREAFF
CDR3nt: TGTGCCAGCAGCGTAGACACAGGGCGGGAAGCTTTCTTT

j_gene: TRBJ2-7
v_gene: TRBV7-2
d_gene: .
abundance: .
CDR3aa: CASSPVQLLSYEQYF
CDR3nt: TGTGCCAGCAGCCCTGTACAGCTCCTCTCCTACGAGCAGTACTTC

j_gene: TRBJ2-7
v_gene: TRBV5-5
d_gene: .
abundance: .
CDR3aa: CASSGSRTALRNEQYF
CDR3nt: TGTGCCAGCAGCGGCTCAAGGACAGCTTTAAGGAACGAGCAGTACTTC

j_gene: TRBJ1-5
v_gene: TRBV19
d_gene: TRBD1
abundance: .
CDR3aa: CASSGGTAPDQPQHF
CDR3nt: TGTGCCAGTAGCGGTGGGACAGCCCCTGATCAGCCCCAGCATTTT

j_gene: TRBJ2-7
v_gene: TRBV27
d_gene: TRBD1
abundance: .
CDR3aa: CASSQRDRNYEQYF
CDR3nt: TGTGCCAGCAGTCAAAGGGACAGGAACTACGAGCAGTACTTC

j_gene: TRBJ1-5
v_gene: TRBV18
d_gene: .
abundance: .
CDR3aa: CASSPPGGRPQPQHF
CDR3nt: TGTGCCAGCTCACCACCGGGGGGGAGGCCCCAGCCCCAGCATTTT

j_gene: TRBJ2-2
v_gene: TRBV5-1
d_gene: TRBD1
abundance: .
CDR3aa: CASKLGTGDTGELFF
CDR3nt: TGCGCCAGCAAGTTAGGGACAGGGGACACCGGGGAGCTGTTTTTT

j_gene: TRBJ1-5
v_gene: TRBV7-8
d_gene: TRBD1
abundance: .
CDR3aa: CASSYGTGGPGAQPQHF
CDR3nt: TGTGCCAGCAGCTACGGGACAGGGGGCCCCGGGGCTCAGCCCCAGCATTTT

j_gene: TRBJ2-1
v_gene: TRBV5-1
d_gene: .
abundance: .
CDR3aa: CASSSELTGNEQFF
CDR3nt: TGCGCCAGCAGCTCGGAGTTAACAGGGAATGAGCAGTTCTTC

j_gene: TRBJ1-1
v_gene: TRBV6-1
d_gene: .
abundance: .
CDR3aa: CASSVSGDTEAFF
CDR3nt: TGTGCCAGCAGTGTATCAGGGGACACTGAAGCTTTCTTT

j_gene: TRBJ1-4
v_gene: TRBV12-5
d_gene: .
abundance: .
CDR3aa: CASGRLTGEKLFF
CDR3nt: TGTGCTAGTGGCCGTCTCACCGGGGAAAAACTGTTTTTT

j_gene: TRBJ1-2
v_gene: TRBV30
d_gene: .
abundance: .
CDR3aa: CAWSIQGEGGYTF
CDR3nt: TGTGCCTGGAGTATACAGGGAGAAGGAGGCTACACCTTC